This T cell receptor (beta chain) was recovered during a study of cytomegalovirus exposure and HLA in healthy donors. Vbeta (60) and Jbeta (13) primers were used in the PCR. Sequencing used immunoSEQ multiplex PCR; TCRdb keeps in-frame clones, though not all of them. The sample carries roughly 130,000 clones, 75% to 90% recorded once. The germline V gene has CDR1 LNHDA and CDR2 SQIVND (reference sequence). The CDR3 spans 15 residues. Trimming took off 1 base at V and 5 bases at J, with 12 bases between the two ends. Whole-study findings and limits: In a later analysis, a genetic analysis reported fewer productive-TCR N-insertions in an Asian-associated ancestry cluster than the cohort average. The likely explanation for a cluster of highly shared sequence variants was sequencing artifact. Three CMV-associated chains were confirmed in vitro to be specific for CMV antigens. Among TCR beta chains of equal frequency, HLA-associated ones were more clonally expanded in a later analysis.

This clone was seen a few times. The antigen remains unidentified. This clonotype originated in a man aged 25 to 45 in good health and CMV-seronegative. This chain joins TRBV19 and TRBJ2-1, with D possibly being TRBD1 (5 bases). Sequenced: PBMCs. The DNA for the CDR3 is TGTGCCAGTAGTATAGTAGCCGAAGGGGACAATGAGCAGTTCTTC. It codes for CASSIVAEGDNEQFF.